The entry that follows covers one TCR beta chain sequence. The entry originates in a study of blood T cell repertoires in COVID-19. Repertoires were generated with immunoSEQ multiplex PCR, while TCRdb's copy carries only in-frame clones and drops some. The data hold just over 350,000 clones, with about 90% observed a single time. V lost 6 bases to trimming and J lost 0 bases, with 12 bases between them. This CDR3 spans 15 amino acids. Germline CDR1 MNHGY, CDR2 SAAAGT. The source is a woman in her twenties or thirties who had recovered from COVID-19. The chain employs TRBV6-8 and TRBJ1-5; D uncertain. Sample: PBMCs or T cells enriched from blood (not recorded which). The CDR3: CASRADWNSNQPQHF. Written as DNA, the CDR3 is TGTGCCAGCAGAGCAGACTGGAATAGCAATCAGCCCCAGCATTTT.